The 27 T cell receptor beta chains in this list originate from one sample, sequenced in a study of T-cell memory formation after mild COVID-19. TCRdb itself ran the 5' RACE reads through MiXCR, one entry per CDR3 protein. The repertoire holds approximately 230,000 distinct CDR3 sequences, with over 15% as singletons. Sequencing input: PBMCs or a T cell subset sorted from them (not recorded which). The origin of the receptors is a man aged 18 to 29 who had mild COVID-19 (a few samples of this study predate the infection). Cell type and time point are not known.

This clonotype appeared a few times. The gene calls are TRBV29-1 and TRBJ2-2; D gene unclear. The CDR3 has 13 amino acids. Trimming took 4 bases from V and 0 from J, leaving 6 bases between them. Germline V gene data show CDR1 as SQVTM and CDR2 as ANQGSEA. The DNA for the CDR3 is TGCAGCGTTGGGCAAACGAACACCGGGGAGCTGTTTTTT. Its translation: CSVGQTNTGELFF.

CDR3 nucleotides: TGCAGTGTAGGAGGTAGCTCCTACAATGAGCAGTTCTTC. Its protein is CSVGGSSYNEQFF. The chain uses TRBV20-1 and TRBJ2-1; possibly TRBD2 for D (5 bases). The CDR3 loop spans 13 amino acids. Per germline, CDR1 DFQATT and CDR2 SNEGSKA (reference sequence). The germline V and J ends were trimmed by 7 bases and 0 bases, with 10 bases remaining between them.

The table lists this clonotype with a few counts. The gene calls are TRBV4-1 and TRBJ1-4; no firm D call. From germline, CDR1 is MGHRA and CDR2 YSYEKL. V was shortened by 2 bases and J by 4 bases, with 11 bases between the two germline ends. This CDR3 spans 15 amino acids. The CDR3 here is CASSQKTAINEKLFF. In DNA form, the CDR3 reads TGCGCCAGCAGCCAAAAGACGGCTATTAATGAAAAACTGTTTTTT.

The V call is TRBV6-1, the J call TRBJ1-4; TRBD1 agrees at 7 bases. The CDR3 length is 15 residues. The V segment lost 6 bases and the J segment 6 bases; nucleotides outside the gene matches: 10. The germline gives CDR1 MNHNS, CDR2 SASEGT. DNA of the CDR3: TGTGCCAGCAGAAAAGGGGAGGGGGCGGATGAAAAACTGTTTTTT. It encodes CASRKGEGADEKLFF.

This clonotype was counted a few times. The chain has TRBV6-6 and TRBJ1-5, with D perhaps matching TRBD1 (6 bases). Between the trimmed V and J ends, which lost 0 bases and 5 bases, there was a span of 20 bases. Germline V gene data show CDR1 as MNHNY and CDR2 as SVGAGI (reference sequence). This CDR3 comprises 18 residues. The CDR3 DNA follows: TGTGCCAGCAGTTACTCGATGGGGGGGCGAGGCGCTGATCAGCCCCAGCATTTT. Translating it yields CASSYSMGGRGADQPQHF.

The gene calls are TRBV15 and TRBJ1-1; 7 bases are shared with TRBD1. Trimming cost V 4 bases and J 0 bases; bases outside gene matches: 8. Germline CDR1 and CDR2: LNHNV and YYDKDF (reference sequence). CDR3 length: 16 amino acids. The CDR3 DNA sequence: TGTGCCACCAGCACGAGGGGGGGACAGCTGAACACTGAAGCTTTCTTT. Translating it yields CATSTRGGQLNTEAFF. Variable domain in full (rest from reference TRBV15 and TRBJ1-1): DAMVIQNPRYQVTQFGKPVTLSCSQTLNHNVMYWYQQKSSQAPKLLFHYYDKDFNNEADTPDNFQSRRPNTSFCFLDIRSPGLGDTAMYLCATSTRGGQLNTEAFFGQGTRLTVV.

This clonotype was counted only a few times. The genes are TRBV25-1 and TRBJ2-1, with 7 nucleotides matching TRBD2. The J segment lost 5 bases and the V segment lost 2 bases, leaving 3 bases of the junction unmatched. This CDR3 spans 14 amino acids. CDR1 MGHDK and CDR2 SYGVNS come from the germline V gene. DNA for the CDR3: TGTGCCAGCAGTGAACCGGGGGGTAACAATGAGCAGTTCTTC. It codes for CASSEPGGNNEQFF.

The chain carries TRBV2 and TRBJ1-6; possibly TRBD1 for D (5 bases). V was trimmed by 6 bases and J by 5 bases, leaving 17 bases between them. This CDR3 comprises 16 residues. In germline, CDR1 is SNHLY, CDR2 FYNNEI. Here the CDR3 DNA reads TGTGCCAGCAGCGGGGGGGACGCGGCCAATAATTCACCCCTCCACTTT. Its protein is CASSGGDAANNSPLHF.

A few counts support this clonotype. The J gene is TRBJ2-3, the V gene TRBV12-3 or TRBV12-4; 9 nucleotides align to TRBD1. The V gene end was trimmed by 3 bases and the J gene end by 2 bases; junction bases not matched to a gene: 3. CDR3 length: 15 residues. The CDR3 DNA reads TGTGCCAGCAGTTTCAGGACAGGGGACACAGATACGCAGTATTTT. Protein: CASSFRTGDTDTQYF.

This clonotype was seen more than once but under ten times. The chain is built from TRBV27 and TRBJ2-6; D is undetermined. This CDR3 spans 15 amino acids. Trimming stripped 7 bases from V and 0 bases from J, with 10 bases between. The germline V gene encodes CDR1 MNHEY and CDR2 SMNVEV (reference sequence). CDR3 nucleotides: TGTGCCAGCACTCCCCGGGTCTCTGGGGCCAACGTCCTGACTTTC. This encodes CASTPRVSGANVLTF.

The chain recombines TRBV20-1 with TRBJ1-1; 7 bases align to TRBD1. Germline V gives CDR1 DFQATT, CDR2 SNEGSKA (reference sequence). The CDR3 extends over 14 amino acids. V lost 6 bases and J lost 2; bases outside the gene matches: 9. This CDR3 reads CSATRDSGNTEAFF. The CDR3 nucleotides are TGCAGTGCAACTAGGGACAGTGGTAACACTGAAGCTTTCTTT.

This clonotype was observed a handful of times. The chain couples TRBV6-2 or TRBV6-3 to TRBJ2-7; D gene ambiguous. Germline V gene data show CDR1 as MNHEY and CDR2 as SVGEGT. V lost 3 bases and J 1 base, leaving 4 bases between the germline ends. This CDR3 region has 12 residues. CDR3 residues: CASSYTSYEQYF. The CDR3 DNA sequence: TGTGCCAGCAGTTATACGTCCTACGAGCAGTACTTC.

This clonotype was seen a handful of times. This chain uses TRBV20-1 with TRBJ1-1; no clear D. This CDR3 comprises 14 residues. V dropped 5 bases and J dropped 1 base, with 14 bases sitting between them. The V gene's germline CDR1 is DFQATT and CDR2 SNEGSKA (reference sequence). The CDR3 DNA reads TGCAGTGCTTGGGCGGAGGGCAGGAACACTGAAGCTTTCTTT. Amino acids: CSAWAEGRNTEAFF.

There are a few counts of this clonotype. This sequence joins TRBV5-5 and TRBJ1-5; the D is unclear. In germline, CDR1 is SGHKS, CDR2 YYEKEE (reference sequence). This CDR3 is built from 16 residues. Trimming removed 2 bases from V and 3 bases from J, with 15 bases in between. CDR3 DNA sequence: TGTGCCAGCAGCTTACTCACGGTACCGGTCAATCAGCCCCAGCATTTT. Translation: CASSLLTVPVNQPQHF.

The table lists this clonotype with many counts. This chain uses TRBV7-2 with TRBJ2-5, with 7 bases that match TRBD1. CDR3 length: 14 residues. Trimming cost V 5 bases and J 1 base; bases outside gene matches: 4. Germline assignment: CDR1 SGHTA and CDR2 FQGNSA. CDR3 sequence (DNA): TGTGCCAGCAGCCCTGGGACAGCCCAAGAGACCCAGTACTTC. Residues: CASSPGTAQETQYF.

The genes are TRBV7-2 and TRBJ1-2, with 8 bases lining up with TRBD1. V shed 2 bases and J 3 bases; nucleotides not matched to a gene: 2. The germline V gene encodes CDR1 SGHTA and CDR2 FQGNSA. The CDR3 is made up of 14 amino acids. The CDR3: CASSLQGAYYGYTF. The CDR3 coding sequence is TGTGCCAGCAGCTTACAGGGGGCTTACTATGGCTACACCTTC. The full variable domain, with the rest looked up from reference TRBV7-2 and TRBJ1-2, is GAGVSQSPSNKVTEKGKDVELRCDPISGHTALYWYRQSLGQGLEFLIYFQGNSAPDKSGLPSDRFSAERTGGSVSTLTIQRTQQEDSAVYLCASSLQGAYYGYTFGSGTRLTVV.

This clonotype was picked up many times. The rearrangement links TRBV7-2 to TRBJ2-5, with no clear D. Looked up from germline, CDR1 is SGHTA and CDR2 is FQGNSA. This CDR3 is 13 amino acids long. V dropped 4 bases and J dropped 7 bases, with 13 bases sitting between them. CDR3 DNA: TGTGCCAGCAGCTCCCAAGGTTCCGGGACCCAGTACTTC. Translation: CASSSQGSGTQYF.

This clonotype has a count of ten or more. This sequence joins TRBV7-8 and TRBJ2-3; 9 bases are a match to TRBD1. Germline V CDR1 and CDR2: SGHVS, FQNEAQ. The CDR3 contains 15 residues. The V segment lost 3 bases and the J segment 0 bases; nucleotides outside the gene matches: 1. The CDR3 spells CASSLGQGSTDTQYF. In DNA form, the CDR3 reads TGTGCCAGCAGCTTGGGACAGGGCAGCACAGATACGCAGTATTTT.

This clonotype was seen repeatedly, ten times or more. The V and J genes are TRBV7-9 and TRBJ2-1; a possible D gene is TRBD1 (5 bases). Trimming left V 2 bases short and J 6 bases short, with 11 bases between. Germline V CDR1 and CDR2: SEHNR, FQNEAQ (reference sequence). The CDR3 is made up of 14 amino acids. CDR3 in amino acids: CASSLPLGVNEQFF. The CDR3 bases are TGTGCCAGCAGCTTACCGTTAGGGGTCAATGAGCAGTTCTTC.

The chain recombines TRBV3-1 with TRBJ2-3; TRBD2 agrees at 8 bases. CDR1 and CDR2 (germline): LGHDT, YNNKEL (reference sequence). Trimming removed 5 bases from V and 2 bases from J; junction bases left unmatched: 9. The CDR3 spans 16 residues. For the CDR3, the DNA is TGTGCCAGCAGCAAGAGCGGGGGACCAAACACAGATACGCAGTATTTT. Translation gives CASSKSGGPNTDTQYF.

The V call is TRBV7-2, the J call TRBJ2-3; D might be TRBD1 or TRBD2, each matching 5 bases. Trimming left V 8 bases short and J 2 bases short, with 11 bases between. CDR1 SGHTA and CDR2 FQGNSA come from the germline V gene. The CDR3 has 13 residues. CDR3 protein: CASGTAVTDTQYF. Written as DNA, the CDR3 is TGTGCCAGCGGGACCGCCGTCACAGATACGCAGTATTTT.

The chain uses TRBV2 and TRBJ1-5, with 7 bases fitting TRBD1. From germline, CDR1 is SNHLY and CDR2 FYNNEI. V shed 10 bases, J shed 2 bases, and the junction held 8 bases outside the gene matches. The CDR3 contains 14 residues. This CDR3 is CATQGGPRNQPQHF. Here the CDR3 DNA reads TGTGCCACCCAGGGGGGTCCGCGCAATCAGCCCCAGCATTTT.

This clonotype was recorded at least ten times. The V and J genes are TRBV2 and TRBJ2-6; 8 bases align to TRBD1. The CDR3 spans 17 residues. Germline V CDR1 and CDR2: SNHLY, FYNNEI. Losses at the gene ends were 7 bases for V and 0 bases for J; bases not matched to a gene: 8. For the CDR3, the DNA is TGTGCCAGCACCTCTGACAGGGGCGCCTCTGGGGCCAACGTCCTGACTTTC. Its protein is CASTSDRGASGANVLTF.

About this clonotype itself: A much larger clone differs by one base, so this may be a read error. This chain uses TRBV7-2 with TRBJ2-1; 7 nucleotides align to TRBD1. The V gene end was trimmed by 6 bases and the J gene end by 0 bases; junction bases not matched to a gene: 5. The CDR3 has 15 amino acids. From germline, CDR1 is SGHTA and CDR2 FQGNSA. The CDR3 bases are TGTGCCAGCAGACCGACAGGGTACTCCTACAATGAGCAGTTCTTC. Translation gives CASRPTGYSYNEQFF.

The chain employs TRBV12-3 or TRBV12-4 and TRBJ2-1, with D possibly TRBD2 on 7 matching bases. Trimming stripped 1 base from V and 16 bases from J, with 11 bases between. This CDR3 contains 11 residues. The CDR3 reads CASSLDGGPFF. The CDR3 region has the DNA TGTGCCAGCAGTTTAGACGGGGGGCCCTTCTTC.

In its sample, this clonotype was seen a few times. The V gene is TRBV6-5, the J gene TRBJ2-3; TRBD2 is a possible D gene (5 bases). CDR1 and CDR2 from the germline V gene are MNHEY and SVGAGI. V lost 6 bases and J lost 4, with 17 bases in between. The CDR3 length is 15 residues. The DNA of the CDR3 is TGTGCCAGCAGCTCCCCCGCGGGTAGTCCAGATACGCAGTATTTT. Translated: CASSSPAGSPDTQYF.

The table lists this clonotype with a few counts. The rearrangement links TRBV28 to TRBJ2-3; D may be TRBD2 (5 bases). Looked up from germline, CDR1 is MDHEN and CDR2 is SYDVKM. This CDR3 is 16 amino acids long. With 3 bases removed from V and 4 bases from J, the gap between germline ends came to 17 bases. CDR3 sequence: CASSFTQQVGADTQYF. The DNA of the CDR3 is TGTGCCAGCAGTTTTACACAGCAGGTCGGGGCAGATACGCAGTATTTT.